This TCR beta chain originates from a study of blood T cell repertoires in COVID-19. Across the study: Specimens from acute and convalescent COVID-19 originated in the United States, Italy and Spain. PBMCs, B-cell-depleted T cells, or T cells were the source of the cDNA or gDNA that made up the material.

With 5 bases removed from V and 3 bases from J, the gap between germline ends came to 11 bases. CDR3 length equals 13 residues. Germline V gene lookup returns CDR1 SGHNT and CDR2 YYREEE (reference sequence). Only in-frame clones appear in the TCRdb table, and some are missing; sequencing was by immunoSEQ multiplex PCR. This repertoire shows under 200,000 clones, about 86% found once; its top ten account for roughly 19%. This sequence joins TRBV5-4 and TRBJ2-5, with a weak D call TRBD2 (7 bases). This clonotype was obtained from a woman in her 70s who had recovered from COVID-19. Sequences were obtained from peripheral blood. This chain's CDR3 is CASRGGAEETQYF. The CDR3 DNA reads as TGTGCCAGCAGGGGGGGGGCCGAAGAGACCCAGTACTTC.